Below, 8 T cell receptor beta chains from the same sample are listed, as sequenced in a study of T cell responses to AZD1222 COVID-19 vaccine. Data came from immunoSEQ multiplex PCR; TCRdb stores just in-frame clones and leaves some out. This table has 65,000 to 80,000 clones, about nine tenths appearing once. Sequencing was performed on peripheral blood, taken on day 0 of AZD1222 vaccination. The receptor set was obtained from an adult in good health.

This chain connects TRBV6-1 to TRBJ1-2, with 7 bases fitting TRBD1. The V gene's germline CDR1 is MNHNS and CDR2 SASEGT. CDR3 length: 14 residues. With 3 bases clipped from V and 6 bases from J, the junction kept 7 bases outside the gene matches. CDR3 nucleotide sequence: TGTGCCAGCAGTGAGACAGGGATGATAAATGGCTACACCTTC. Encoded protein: CASSETGMINGYTF.

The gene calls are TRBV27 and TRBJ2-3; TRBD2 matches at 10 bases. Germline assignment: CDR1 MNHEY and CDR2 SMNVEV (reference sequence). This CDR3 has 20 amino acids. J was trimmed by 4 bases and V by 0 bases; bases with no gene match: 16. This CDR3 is CASSLSIWNSGLAGADTQYF. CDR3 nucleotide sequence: TGTGCCAGCAGTTTATCTATATGGAATTCGGGGCTAGCGGGAGCAGATACGCAGTATTTT.

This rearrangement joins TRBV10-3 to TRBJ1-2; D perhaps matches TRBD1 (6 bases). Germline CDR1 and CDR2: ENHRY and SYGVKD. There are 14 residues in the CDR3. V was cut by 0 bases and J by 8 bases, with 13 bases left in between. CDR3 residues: CAISESQGREGYTF. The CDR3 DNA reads TGTGCCATCAGTGAGTCCCAGGGGCGGGAGGGCTACACCTTC.

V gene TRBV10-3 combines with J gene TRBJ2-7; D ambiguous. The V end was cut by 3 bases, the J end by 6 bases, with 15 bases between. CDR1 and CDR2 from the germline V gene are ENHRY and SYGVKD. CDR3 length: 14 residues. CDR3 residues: CAISDPRRSPEQYF. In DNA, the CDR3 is TGTGCCATCAGTGACCCTCGAAGGAGCCCCGAGCAGTACTTC.

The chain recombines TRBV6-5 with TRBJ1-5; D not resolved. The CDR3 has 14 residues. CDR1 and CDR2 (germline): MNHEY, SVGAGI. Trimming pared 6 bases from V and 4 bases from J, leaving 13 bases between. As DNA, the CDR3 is TGTGCCAGCAGGCCTCGGACGGGAAATCAGCCCCAGCATTTT. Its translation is CASRPRTGNQPQHF.

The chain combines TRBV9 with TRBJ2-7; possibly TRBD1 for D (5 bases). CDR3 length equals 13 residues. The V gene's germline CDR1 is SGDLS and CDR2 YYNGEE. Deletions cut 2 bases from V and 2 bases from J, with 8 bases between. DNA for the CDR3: TGTGCCAGCAGCGTGTCAGGGACCTACGAGCAGTACTTC. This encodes CASSVSGTYEQYF.

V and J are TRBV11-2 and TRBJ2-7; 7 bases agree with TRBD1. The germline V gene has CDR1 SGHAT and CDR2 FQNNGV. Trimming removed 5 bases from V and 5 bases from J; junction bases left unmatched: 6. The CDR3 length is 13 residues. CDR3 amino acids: CASSLRDRNEQYF. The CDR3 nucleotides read TGTGCCAGCAGCCTCCGGGACAGAAACGAGCAGTACTTC.

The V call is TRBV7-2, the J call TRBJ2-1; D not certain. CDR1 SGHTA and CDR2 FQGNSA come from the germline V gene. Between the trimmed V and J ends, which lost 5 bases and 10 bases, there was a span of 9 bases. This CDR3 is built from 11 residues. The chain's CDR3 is CASSPGAEQFF. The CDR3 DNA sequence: TGTGCCAGCAGCCCGGGTGCGGAGCAGTTCTTC.